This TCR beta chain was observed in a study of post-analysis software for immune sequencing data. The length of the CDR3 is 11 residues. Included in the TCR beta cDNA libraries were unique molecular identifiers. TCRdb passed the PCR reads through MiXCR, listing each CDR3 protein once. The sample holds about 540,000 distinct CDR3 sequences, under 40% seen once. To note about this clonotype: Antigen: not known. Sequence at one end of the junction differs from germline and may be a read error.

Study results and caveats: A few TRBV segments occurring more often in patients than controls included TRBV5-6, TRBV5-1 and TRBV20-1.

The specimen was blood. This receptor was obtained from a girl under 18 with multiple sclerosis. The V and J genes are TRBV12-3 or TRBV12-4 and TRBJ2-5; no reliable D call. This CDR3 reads CANSSQETQYF. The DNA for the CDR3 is TGTGCCAACAGTTCGCAAGAGACCCAGTACTTC.